The 3 T cell receptor beta chains given below trace back to one sample, sequenced in a study of CD8+ T cells in alopecia areata. Described treatment: oral pan-JAK inhibitor, 5-10 mg twice daily. Sequencing templates came from extracted RNA that was reverse transcribed into cDNA. Profiled with immunoSEQ multiplex PCR; TCRdb holds only in-frame clones, not every one. The repertoire includes some 170,000 clones, roughly 50% of them detected once, and 10% to 11% sits in the top ten. Sequenced material: CD8+ T cells sorted from blood, taken at week 24, from a patient treated with tofacitinib. The receptors derive from a human donor with alopecia areata.

V usage is TRBV4-3 and J usage is TRBJ2-3; D is unresolved. Trimming took off 0 bases at V and 0 bases at J, with 13 bases between the two ends. Per the germline V gene, CDR1 is LGHNA and CDR2 is YSLEER. The CDR3 covers 17 residues. This chain's CDR3 is CASSQDLPEASTDTQYF. Here the CDR3 DNA reads TGCGCCAGCAGCCAAGATCTCCCCGAAGCTAGCACAGATACGCAGTATTTT.

The rearrangement uses TRBV27 and TRBJ1-4; perhaps TRBD1 as D (6 bases). Germline V lookup: CDR1 MNHEY, CDR2 SMNVEV (reference sequence). This CDR3 is built from 15 residues. V was trimmed by 5 bases and J by 8 bases, leaving 18 bases between them. The CDR3 nucleotides are TGTGCCAGCAGTCCCGGCCGGGGGGCGGGCGAAAAACTGTTTTTT. Protein: CASSPGRGAGEKLFF.

This clone turned up a few times. The chain is built from TRBV6-5 and TRBJ1-1, with D possibly TRBD1 on 6 matching bases. This CDR3 comprises 14 residues. Germline loops: CDR1 MNHEY, CDR2 SVGAGI. V was clipped by 5 bases and J by 1 base, with 11 bases between them. CDR3 nucleotide sequence: TGTGCCAGCAGTCGGACAGCGGAGAACACTGAAGCTTTCTTT. Translating gives CASSRTAENTEAFF.